This entry lists 22 T cell receptor beta chains sequenced from one sample in a study of T cells after yellow fever vaccination. TCRdb used MiXCR to reprocess the 5' RACE reads, holding one entry per CDR3 protein. The sample shows some 97,000 distinct CDR3 sequences, roughly 6% of them seen only once. This specimen was CD8+ T cells sorted from PBMCs, taken 10 days after the yellow fever booster vaccination. These receptors originate from a man between 18 and 29 years old who received the YFV17D yellow fever vaccine.

Comments on this clonotype: The CDR3 ends on some other residue instead of the conserved phenylalanine or tryptophan, so this is likely a read error. The rearrangement joins TRBV10-3 to TRBJ2-3; 7 nucleotides agree with TRBD1. CDR1 is ENHRY and CDR2 is SYGVKD in the germline V gene. V shed 6 bases and J 2 bases; nucleotides not matched to a gene: 11. The CDR3 has 16 residues. CDR3 bases: TGTGCCATCAGCTTGGGACAGTCCCCTGTCACAGATACGCAGTATTCT. Translation gives CAISLGQSPVTDTQYS.

The rearrangement uses TRBV10-2 and TRBJ1-2, with 8 bases lining up with TRBD1. The germline gives CDR1 WSHSY, CDR2 SAAADI. The CDR3 is made up of 16 amino acids. After removal of 6 bases from V and 8 bases from J, the junction contained 17 bases not matched to a gene. CDR3 nucleotide sequence: TGCGCCAGCAGCCGCGCTACAGGGGGGCCCTTTGGAGGCTACACCTTC. Encoded protein: CASSRATGGPFGGYTF.

Only a few counts were recorded for this clonotype. This chain joins TRBV6-6 and TRBJ1-2, with 7 bases matching TRBD1. The germline V gene has CDR1 MNHNY and CDR2 SVGAGI (reference sequence). This CDR3 has 15 amino acids. The junction had 8 bases not matched to a gene; V was cut back by 4 bases and J by 3 bases. In nucleotides, the CDR3 is TGTGCCAGCAGTTTGGCAGGGGGTACGGACTATGGCTACACCTTC. It specifies CASSLAGGTDYGYTF.

This clonotype was recorded a few times. The chain joins TRBV20-1 to TRBJ2-3; the D is unclear. The CDR3 runs to 15 residues. V shed 1 base and J shed 6 bases, with 17 bases lying between them. CDR1 is DFQATT and CDR2 is SNEGSKA in the germline V gene (reference sequence). CDR3 sequence (DNA): TGCAGTGCTAGAGGGTCGGCCGAGGTACGTGATACGCAGTATTTT. Residues: CSARGSAEVRDTQYF.

This clonotype appeared many times. V gene TRBV6-2 or TRBV6-3 combines with J gene TRBJ2-3; no clear D gene. Trimming took 5 bases from V and 5 from J, leaving 2 bases between them. Germline V gives CDR1 MNHEY, CDR2 SVGEGT. This CDR3 is built from 10 residues. CDR3 loop: CASSGDTQYF. Written as DNA, the CDR3 is TGTGCCAGCAGTGGAGATACGCAGTATTTT.

This clonotype was observed a few times. The chain is built from TRBV27 and TRBJ1-2, with D tentatively TRBD1 (6 bases). The CDR3 runs to 14 residues. Per the germline V gene, CDR1 is MNHEY and CDR2 is SMNVEV (reference sequence). V was trimmed by 2 bases and J by 8 bases, leaving 15 bases between them. CDR3 in DNA: TGTGCCAGCAGTTTAACAGGGCGGGCGGGAGGCTACACCTTC. Its protein is CASSLTGRAGGYTF.

CDR3 protein: CAISPGQGAYYEQYV. CDR3 nucleotides: TGTGCCATTTCTCCGGGACAGGGGGCCTACTACGAGCAGTACGTC. The J gene is TRBJ2-7, the V gene TRBV6-1; TRBD1 aligns across 12 bases. Per germline, CDR1 MNHNS and CDR2 SASEGT. The trim removed 10 bases at V and 3 bases at J, leaving 10 bases unmatched. This CDR3 region has 15 residues.

This clonotype was counted only a few times. The J gene is TRBJ2-3, the V gene TRBV7-2; a weak D match, TRBD2 (5 bases). This CDR3 has 15 residues. V lost 6 bases and J 3 bases, leaving 16 bases between the germline ends. Germline values: CDR1 SGHTA, CDR2 FQGNSA. Here the CDR3 DNA reads TGTGCCAGCAGTCCCTCCGGTGAGGGAACAGATACGCAGTATTTT. Its translation is CASSPSGEGTDTQYF.

This sequence joins TRBV7-9 and TRBJ2-7; D is unclear. CDR3 length equals 11 residues. Trimming left V 5 bases short and J 6 bases short, with 8 bases between. The germline gives CDR1 SEHNR, CDR2 FQNEAQ (reference sequence). The CDR3: CASSTWGEQYF. The CDR3 DNA is TGTGCCAGCAGCACCTGGGGCGAGCAGTACTTC.

This clonotype was counted only a few times. This chain connects TRBV29-1 to TRBJ2-7; 10 nucleotides line up with TRBD1. V shed 6 bases, J shed 5 bases, and the junction held 10 bases outside the gene matches. Germline assignment: CDR1 SQVTM and CDR2 ANQGSEA. The CDR3 extends over 14 amino acids. The CDR3 sequence: CSVVPGQGPNEQYF. The CDR3 DNA follows: TGCAGCGTAGTACCGGGACAGGGGCCCAACGAGCAGTACTTC.

The chain is built from TRBV10-1 and TRBJ2-5, with a weak D call TRBD2 (7 bases). Germline CDR1 and CDR2: WNHNN and SYGVQD (reference sequence). V dropped 6 bases and J dropped 4 bases, with 21 bases sitting between them. CDR3 size: 16 residues. For the CDR3, the DNA is TGCGCCAGCAGCCCAACCGTCGGGGGGCTAAGAGAGACCCAGTACTTC. It is translated as CASSPTVGGLRETQYF.

A few counts support this clonotype. This chain links TRBV12-3 or TRBV12-4 with TRBJ2-3; D unclear. The CDR3 is 15 amino acids. V was clipped by 3 bases and J by 3 bases, with 13 bases between them. CDR3 bases: TGTGCCAGCAGTTTTGGTCAAGGTGGGACAGATACGCAGTATTTT. Residues: CASSFGQGGTDTQYF.

This clonotype appeared a few times. The CDR3 here is CSARDQGYEQYV. The CDR3 DNA reads TGCAGTGCTAGAGATCAGGGCTACGAGCAGTACGTC. This chain uses TRBV20-1 with TRBJ2-7; D may be TRBD1 (5 bases). This CDR3 has 12 amino acids. Trimming stripped 0 bases from V and 3 bases from J, with 6 bases between. Per germline, CDR1 DFQATT and CDR2 SNEGSKA (reference sequence).

Many counts were recorded for this clonotype. The chain is built from TRBV19 and TRBJ2-7; tentatively, D is TRBD1 (6 bases). The CDR3 is 13 residues long. Germline values: CDR1 LNHDA, CDR2 SQIVND (reference sequence). V was pared by 4 bases and J by 6 bases, with 13 bases between. CDR3 loop: CASSTGVGSEQYF. Written as DNA, the CDR3 is TGTGCCAGTAGTACAGGGGTGGGGTCCGAGCAGTACTTC.

This clonotype has just a few counts. The chain couples TRBV27 to TRBJ1-2, with D perhaps matching TRBD1 (5 bases). Germline CDR1 and CDR2: MNHEY and SMNVEV (reference sequence). Trimming left V 3 bases short and J 3 bases short, with 8 bases between. CDR3 length: 13 amino acids. The CDR3 coding sequence is TGTGCCAGCAGTTTGGCAGGGTACTATGGCTACACCTTC. It yields the protein CASSLAGYYGYTF.

J is TRBJ2-7 and V is TRBV14; TRBD2 is a possible D gene (5 bases). V lost 4 bases to trimming and J lost 5 bases, with 6 bases between them. CDR3 size: 11 residues. In germline, CDR1 is SGHDN, CDR2 FVKESK. The DNA for the CDR3 is TGTGCCAGCAGCCCCGGGAACGAGCAGTACTTC. Its protein product is CASSPGNEQYF.

This clonotype turned up a few times. The V gene is TRBV7-6, the J gene TRBJ1-1, with D unresolved. The length of the CDR3 is 14 residues. Germline loops: CDR1 SGHVS, CDR2 FNYEAQ. Trimming shortened V by 5 bases and J by 7 bases, and 17 bases separated the two germline ends. The DNA of the CDR3 is TGTGCCAGCAGCCCGAAGGTCGGTAATGATGAAGCTTTCTTT. Amino acids: CASSPKVGNDEAFF.

This clonotype came up many times. V gene TRBV7-2 combines with J gene TRBJ2-7, with TRBD1 matching 7 bases. The germline gives CDR1 SGHTA, CDR2 FQGNSA. CDR3 length: 16 amino acids. Germline trimming cut 5 bases from V and 6 bases from J; bases unmatched to any gene: 16. CDR3 DNA: TGTGCCAGCAGCCCAGAGTATGCGACAGGGCATTTCGAGCAGTACTTC. This codes for CASSPEYATGHFEQYF.

The table lists this clonotype with a few counts. This CDR3 is CASSLVRLGYNEQFF. CDR3 nucleotides: TGTGCCAGCAGCTTAGTTCGCCTTGGGTACAATGAGCAGTTCTTC. The rearrangement joins TRBV7-9 to TRBJ2-1; no definite D call. The V end was cut by 1 base, the J end by 4 bases, with 11 bases between. The germline gives CDR1 SEHNR, CDR2 FQNEAQ (reference sequence). CDR3 length: 15 residues.

The V and J genes are TRBV7-8 and TRBJ2-1, with a tentative D call TRBD2 (5 bases). Trimming removed 1 base from V and 2 bases from J, with 12 bases in between. The germline V gene encodes CDR1 SGHVS and CDR2 FQNEAQ. This CDR3 comprises 16 residues. This CDR3 reads CASSLERVSAYNEQFF. The DNA for the CDR3 is TGTGCCAGCAGCTTAGAGAGGGTAAGCGCCTACAATGAGCAGTTCTTC.

The chain combines TRBV7-2 with TRBJ2-3; D might be TRBD2 (5 bases). Looked up from germline, CDR1 is SGHTA and CDR2 is FQGNSA. There are 15 residues in the CDR3. Trimming took off 5 bases at V and 3 bases at J, with 15 bases between the two ends. CDR3 protein: CASSPLRGGTDTQYF. For the CDR3, the DNA is TGTGCCAGCAGCCCCCTCCGGGGTGGGACAGATACGCAGTATTTT.

J is TRBJ2-1 and V is TRBV6-6; 8 bases are shared with TRBD1. Trimming took 7 bases from V and 6 from J; bases not matched to a gene: 11. The CDR3 consists of 15 residues. Germline CDR1 is MNHNY and CDR2 is SVGAGI (reference sequence). The CDR3 region has the DNA TGTGCCAGCAATTCCTGGGACAGGATGGGCAATGAGCAGTTCTTC. This sequence encodes CASNSWDRMGNEQFF.